This T cell receptor beta chain was sequenced in a study of T cell responses to AZD1222 COVID-19 vaccine. The repertoire was sequenced with immunoSEQ multiplex PCR; TCRdb's copy has only in-frame clones and lacks some. The sample lists about 76,000 clones; over 60% were seen once. This CDR3 has 15 amino acids. Germline V CDR1 and CDR2: MNHEY, SVGAGI. V was clipped by 6 bases and J by 3 bases, with 17 bases between them. Study observations and caveats: The donor group comprised mostly white British people and more females; the analysis possibly underestimated clonal diversity.

Concerning this clone itself: What it binds is not known.

This TCR was recovered from an adult who received the MenACWY meningococcal vaccine as a control. This material consisted of peripheral blood, taken 28 days after the second dose of the MenACWY control vaccine. This chain connects TRBV6-5 to TRBJ1-2; D is unclear. The CDR3 here is CASRSLTGLDYGYTF. The CDR3 DNA is TGTGCCAGCAGATCCCTTACCGGGTTGGACTATGGCTACACCTTC.